This T cell receptor (beta chain) was retrieved from a study of shared clonotypes between healthy human individuals. Points from the study as a whole: Shared clonotypes across all four donors exceeded non-shared ones in generation probability.

About this clone: What it binds is unknown.

Sequencing was performed with immunoSEQ multiplex PCR; in TCRdb, only in-frame clones are kept and a portion is missing. The repertoire has 550,000 to 850,000 clones, roughly two thirds of them found once; the top ten carry under 2%. The CDR3 length is 14 residues. Trimming removed 0 bases from V and 3 bases from J, with 9 bases in between. The germline CDR1 and CDR2 sequences are MNHNY and SVGAGI (reference sequence). The chain recombines TRBV6-6 with TRBJ2-7; D unresolved. The specimen was memory CD4+ T cells sorted from blood. Subset described: CD45RA-negative fraction. This TCR was sampled from a woman aged 30 to 39 in good health. The DNA of the CDR3 is TGTGCCAGCAGTTACTCCATCGGCGGCTACGAGCAGTACTTC. Its translation is CASSYSIGGYEQYF.